These T cell receptor beta chains were read from a single sample in a study of regulatory T cells in long-lasting Graves disease. In TCRdb, the multiplex PCR reads were re-called with MiXCR into one record per CDR3 protein. This sample has about 430,000 distinct CDR3 sequences, with 14% to 15% found just once. These data are also associated with another study on T cells in Graves' hyperthyroidism and ophthalmopathy.

The sample was peripheral blood mononuclear cells (PBMCs), taken at new diagnosis, from a patient treated with antithyroid drugs. These receptors all stem from a woman aged 40-49 years with Graves disease. Both conserved end residues are part of each CDR3. The order of the fields is clone size, V gene, D gene, J gene, CDR3 DNA, CDR3 protein. D genes are given only for firm matches. Some rows mark clone size as missing; the rest say once, few, many or name a class of expanded clone.

size: many; V: TRBV9; D: TRBD1; J: TRBJ1-3; DNA: TGTGCCAGCAGCGCCCTGACAGGGTTCCTTGGAAACACCATATATTTT; CDR3: CASSALTGFLGNTIYF
size: many; V: TRBV7-9; D: -; J: TRBJ2-7; DNA: TGTGCCAGCAGCCCAGGGGCGGGTGAGCAGTACTTC; CDR3: CASSPGAGEQYF
size: many; V: TRBV30; D: TRBD2; J: TRBJ2-7; DNA: TGTGCCTGGGGACTAGCGGACTACGAGCAGTACTTC; CDR3: CAWGLADYEQYF
size: many; V: TRBV6-5; D: -; J: TRBJ2-7; DNA: TGTGCCAGCAGTTACAGGTCGAAGGGGGACTACGAGCAGTACTTC; CDR3: CASSYRSKGDYEQYF
size: -; V: TRBV10-3; D: -; J: TRBJ2-2; DNA: TGTGCCATCAGTGAGGGCCGGAACACCGGGGAGCTGTTTTTT; CDR3: CAISEGRNTGELFF
size: many; V: TRBV7-6; D: -; J: TRBJ2-6; DNA: TGTGCCAGCAGCTTAGCGCTTGGCTCTGGGGCCAACGTCCTGACTTTC; CDR3: CASSLALGSGANVLTF
size: -; V: TRBV5-4; D: TRBD1; J: TRBJ1-6; DNA: TGTGCCAGCAGCTCACAGGGGACCGGAGCACCCCTCCACTTT; CDR3: CASSSQGTGAPLHF
size: many; V: TRBV7-2; D: TRBD1; J: TRBJ2-7; DNA: TGTGCCAGCAGCGCACAGGGGGCGCTTCCGTACTTC; CDR3: CASSAQGALPYF
size: many; V: TRBV15; D: -; J: TRBJ2-3; DNA: TGTGCCACCAGCAGACCCCCGGTCCTAGGATGGGAAGATACGCAGTATTTT; CDR3: CATSRPPVLGWEDTQYF
size: -; V: TRBV4-2; D: -; J: TRBJ2-2; DNA: TGTGCCAGCAGCCAAGATATTTCCGGGGAGCTGTTTTTT; CDR3: CASSQDISGELFF
size: few; V: TRBV18; D: -; J: TRBJ2-7; DNA: TGTGCCAGCTCATTAGGGTACAGCTACGAGCAGTACTTC; CDR3: CASSLGYSYEQYF
size: few; V: TRBV20-1; D: -; J: TRBJ2-1; DNA: TGCAGTGCTAGAGCAACCGGGGAGGTACGGGGTGAGCAGTTCTTC; CDR3: CSARATGEVRGEQFF
size: -; V: TRBV11-3; D: -; J: TRBJ2-3; DNA: TGTGCCAGCAGCTTAGGACTAGTGGAAGATACGCAGTATTTT; CDR3: CASSLGLVEDTQYF
size: -; V: TRBV4-3; D: -; J: TRBJ2-7; DNA: TGCGCCAGCAGCCAACAATCGGACCAGGGATACGAGCAGTACTTC; CDR3: CASSQQSDQGYEQYF
size: many; V: TRBV7-9; D: TRBD1; J: TRBJ2-7; DNA: TGTGCCGCTGGACCCAGGGGGCCGGGCGAGCAGTACTTC; CDR3: CAAGPRGPGEQYF
size: few; V: TRBV10-3; D: -; J: TRBJ2-1; DNA: TGTGCCACCAGGGCGGACCTCGGGTTCGGCTACAATGAGCAGTTCTTC; CDR3: CATRADLGFGYNEQFF
size: many; V: TRBV11-3; D: -; J: TRBJ2-3; DNA: TGTGCCAGCAGCGACAAGGTTACGCAGTATTTT; CDR3: CASSDKVTQYF
size: -; V: TRBV7-2; D: -; J: TRBJ2-1; DNA: TGTGCCAGCAGCCCCTTATCCTCCGCCTACAATGAGCAGTTCTTC; CDR3: CASSPLSSAYNEQFF
size: -; V: TRBV6-1; D: TRBD1; J: TRBJ2-7; DNA: TGTGCCAGCACCCCTACCCCCGGGACAGGGTACGAGCAGTACTTC; CDR3: CASTPTPGTGYEQYF
size: -; V: TRBV13; D: -; J: TRBJ2-2; DNA: TGTGCCAGCAGCTTAGGGCTAGCCACCGGGGAGCTGTTTTTT; CDR3: CASSLGLATGELFF
size: once; V: TRBV9; D: -; J: TRBJ2-1; DNA: TGTGCCAGCAGCGTAGCTGTTTACCCCGTAGGTTCCTACAATGAGCAGCTCTTC; CDR3: CASSVAVYPVGSYNEQLF
size: few; V: TRBV6-1; D: TRBD1; J: TRBJ2-3; DNA: TGTGCCAGCAGTCACCACGCCGGGACAGGGGCCAGCACAGATACGCAGTATTTT; CDR3: CASSHHAGTGASTDTQYF
size: -; V: TRBV10-3; D: -; J: TRBJ2-3; DNA: TGTGCCATCTGGGGGGACGGCACAGATACGCAGTATTTT; CDR3: CAIWGDGTDTQYF
size: medium-sized; V: TRBV7-2; D: TRBD2; J: TRBJ2-1; DNA: TGTGCCAGCAGCTTAACTAGCGAGAGCTCCTACAATGAGCAGTTCTTC; CDR3: CASSLTSESSYNEQFF
size: many; V: TRBV11-2; D: TRBD2; J: TRBJ2-7; DNA: TGTGCCAGCAGCCCGCTAGCGGCCTACGAGCAGTACTTC; CDR3: CASSPLAAYEQYF
size: many; V: TRBV27; D: TRBD2; J: TRBJ2-5; DNA: TGTGCCAGCAGTTTTGGGACTAGCGGACAAGAGACCCAGTACTTC; CDR3: CASSFGTSGQETQYF
size: many; V: TRBV30; D: -; J: TRBJ1-6; DNA: TGTGCCTGGATGGGACACCCGTCTTCACCCCTCCACTTT; CDR3: CAWMGHPSSPLHF
size: few; V: TRBV5-1; D: TRBD1; J: TRBJ2-3; DNA: TGCGCCAGCAGCTGGGGACAGACTAGCACAGATACGCAGTATTTT; CDR3: CASSWGQTSTDTQYF
size: -; V: TRBV5-6; D: TRBD2; J: TRBJ2-2; DNA: TGTGCCAGCAGCTTGGGACCCCCAACTAGCGGGACTGGAGGGGAGCTGTTTTTT; CDR3: CASSLGPPTSGTGGELFF
size: -; V: TRBV6-9; D: -; J: TRBJ1-1; DNA: TGTGCCTGCAGTTACGCGGGGCGGACTGAAGCTTTCTTT; CDR3: CACSYAGRTEAFF
size: -; V: TRBV24-1; D: -; J: TRBJ2-3; DNA: TGTGCCACCAGTGATCGTCTAGCCCCAACAGATACGCAGTATTTT; CDR3: CATSDRLAPTDTQYF
size: many; V: TRBV7-9; D: -; J: TRBJ2-1; DNA: TGTGCCACCTCTGATAGCCCGTACAATGAGCAGTTCTTC; CDR3: CATSDSPYNEQFF
size: many; V: TRBV2; D: -; J: TRBJ2-7; DNA: TGTGCCAGCAGTGTTCAGCAGGGGTCCTACGAGCAGTACTTC; CDR3: CASSVQQGSYEQYF
size: many; V: TRBV27; D: -; J: TRBJ2-7; DNA: TGTGCCAGCAGTTTAGTGGGCGGATCCTACGAGCAGTACTTC; CDR3: CASSLVGGSYEQYF
size: few; V: TRBV19; D: -; J: TRBJ1-3; DNA: TGTGCCAGTGCGAGGGAGGACAGAGCTGGAAACACCATATATTTT; CDR3: CASAREDRAGNTIYF
size: many; V: TRBV27; D: TRBD2; J: TRBJ2-1; DNA: TGTGCCAGCACTTCTCCAAGCGGGAGAATCGACAATGAGCAGTTCTTC; CDR3: CASTSPSGRIDNEQFF
size: few; V: TRBV13; D: -; J: TRBJ2-7; DNA: TGTGCCAGCAGCTTAACAGGCAATCCTTACGAGCAGTACTTC; CDR3: CASSLTGNPYEQYF
size: few; V: TRBV7-8; D: -; J: TRBJ2-2; DNA: TGTGCCAGCAGCTTCCGGACTTTCGGCGGGGAGCTGTTTTTT; CDR3: CASSFRTFGGELFF
size: many; V: TRBV2; D: TRBD1; J: TRBJ2-7; DNA: TGTGCCAGCAGTGAAGGCCCACAGGGGGCGTTCTCCCTCGAGCAGTACTTC; CDR3: CASSEGPQGAFSLEQYF
size: -; V: TRBV30; D: -; J: TRBJ1-4; DNA: TGTGCCTGGACCCGCCAGGGGTTCGAAAAACTGTTTTTT; CDR3: CAWTRQGFEKLFF
size: many; V: TRBV30; D: -; J: TRBJ2-1; DNA: TGTGCCGGGGCCGTTGGGTTCGGTCCGTTCTTC; CDR3: CAGAVGFGPFF
size: few; V: TRBV28; D: -; J: TRBJ1-4; DNA: TGTGCCAGCAGTTTTGCAATTGGACAGCTAAATGAAAAACTGTTTTTT; CDR3: CASSFAIGQLNEKLFF
size: -; V: TRBV20-1; D: TRBD2; J: TRBJ2-5; DNA: TGCAGTGCTCGCGGGGGAGGGAGGCGGGTACAAGAGACCCAGTACTTC; CDR3: CSARGGGRRVQETQYF
size: -; V: TRBV4-1; D: TRBD2; J: TRBJ2-1; DNA: TGCGCCAGCAGCCAGCCGACTAGCGGGATTTACAATGAGCAGTTCTTC; CDR3: CASSQPTSGIYNEQFF
size: -; V: TRBV6-1; D: -; J: TRBJ2-7; DNA: TGTGCCAGCAGCCGACGGGGCGCACCCACGGTCGGGGAGCAGTACTTC; CDR3: CASSRRGAPTVGEQYF
size: many; V: TRBV12-3/TRBV12-4; D: -; J: TRBJ2-2; DNA: TGTGCCAGCAGTTCCACAGCGAAGAACACCGGGGAGCTGTTTTTT; CDR3: CASSSTAKNTGELFF
size: many; V: TRBV7-2; D: -; J: TRBJ2-1; DNA: TGTGCCAGCAGCACTGATAGGAGGAATGAGCAGTTCTTC; CDR3: CASSTDRRNEQFF
size: -; V: TRBV10-3; D: TRBD1; J: TRBJ2-1; DNA: TGTGCCATCAGTGAGCGGCGGGACAGGGTTTATTACGCTGAGCAGTTCTTC; CDR3: CAISERRDRVYYAEQFF
size: -; V: TRBV7-2; D: TRBD2; J: TRBJ2-1; DNA: TGTGCCAGCAGCCAAGGGACAGACTGGACTAGCGGGAGGCCCTCCTACAATGAGCAGTTCTTC; CDR3: CASSQGTDWTSGRPSYNEQFF
size: many; V: TRBV12-3/TRBV12-4; D: -; J: TRBJ2-6; DNA: TGTGCCAGCAGTAACGGGCGGGGCTCTGGCTCTGGGGCCAACGTCCTGACTTTC; CDR3: CASSNGRGSGSGANVLTF
size: -; V: TRBV14; D: TRBD1; J: TRBJ1-5; DNA: TGTGCCAGCAGCCAAGGGACAGGAAGCAATCAGCCCCAGCATTTT; CDR3: CASSQGTGSNQPQHF
size: few; V: TRBV9; D: -; J: TRBJ2-3; DNA: TGTGCCAGCAGCGTAGGCCCTAGCGCCACAGATACGCAGTATTTT; CDR3: CASSVGPSATDTQYF
size: many; V: TRBV7-6; D: -; J: TRBJ1-1; DNA: TGTGCCAGCAGGCAGGGGCGGGGGACTGAAGCTTTCTTT; CDR3: CASRQGRGTEAFF
size: -; V: TRBV5-1; D: TRBD1; J: TRBJ2-7; DNA: TGCGCCTGCATCTTGGATCTGGCAGGGGGCTACGAGCAGTACTTC; CDR3: CACILDLAGGYEQYF
size: few; V: TRBV28; D: -; J: TRBJ1-2; DNA: TGTGCCAGCCAACAGGGACACTATGGCTACACCTTC; CDR3: CASQQGHYGYTF
size: -; V: TRBV3-1; D: -; J: TRBJ2-7; DNA: TGTGCCAGCAGCCAGTTGACAGTCTCCAGCTCCTACGAGCAGTACTTC; CDR3: CASSQLTVSSSYEQYF
size: -; V: TRBV2; D: -; J: TRBJ1-1; DNA: TGTGCCAGCATATTTGGATTTGGGCGAGTGAACACTGAAGCTTTCTTT; CDR3: CASIFGFGRVNTEAFF